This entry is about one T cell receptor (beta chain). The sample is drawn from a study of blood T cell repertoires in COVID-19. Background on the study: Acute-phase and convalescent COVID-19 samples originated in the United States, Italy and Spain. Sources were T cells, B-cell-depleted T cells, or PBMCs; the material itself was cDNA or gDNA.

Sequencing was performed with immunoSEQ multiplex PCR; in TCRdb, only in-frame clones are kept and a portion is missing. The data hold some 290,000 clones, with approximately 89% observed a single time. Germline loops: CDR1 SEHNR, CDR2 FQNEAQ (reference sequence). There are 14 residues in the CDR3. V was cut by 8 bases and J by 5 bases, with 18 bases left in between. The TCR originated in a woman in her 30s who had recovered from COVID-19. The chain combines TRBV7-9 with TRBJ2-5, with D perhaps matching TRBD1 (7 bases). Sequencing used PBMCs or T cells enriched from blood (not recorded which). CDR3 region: CASCKQGRTETQYF. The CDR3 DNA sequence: TGTGCCAGCTGCAAACAGGGGAGGACGGAGACCCAGTACTTC.